The T cell receptor (beta chain) under discussion was sequenced for a study of blood T cell repertoires in COVID-19. The method was immunoSEQ multiplex PCR; TCRdb's version includes in-frame clones alone and lacks a portion of them. The sample has fewer than 200,000 clones, around 81% seen once. Germline V CDR1 and CDR2: MNHEY, SMNVEV (reference sequence). The V gene end was trimmed by 6 bases and the J gene end by 7 bases; junction bases not matched to a gene: 8. There are 14 residues in the CDR3. The sample consisted of peripheral blood. This chain uses TRBV27 with TRBJ1-5, with 8 nucleotides matching TRBD1. The TCR originated in a woman aged 80 or over with COVID-19, enrolled during active disease. The CDR3 is CASRITGGQQPQHF. CDR3 in DNA: TGTGCCAGCAGGATTACAGGGGGACAACAGCCCCAGCATTTT.